Presented here are 10 T cell receptor beta chains from one specimen sequenced in a study of T-cell reconstitution after alpha-beta-depleted transplantation in children. This sample's TCRbeta library carried unique molecular identifier barcodes. TCRdb recomputed calls from the PCR reads with MiXCR, one row per CDR3 protein. The top ten hold approximately 2.3% of the sample, which has 500,000 or so distinct CDR3 sequences, 32% seen once. Source: PBMCs from the stem cell graft donor, taken from the stem cell graft. These receptors came from a human donor who donated a stem cell graft to a child with aplastic anemia.

V is TRBV6-1 and J is TRBJ2-4; TRBD2 is a possible D gene (6 bases). The CDR3 is 14 residues long. The germline V and J ends were trimmed by 0 bases and 9 bases, with 12 bases remaining between them. Germline CDR1 is MNHNS and CDR2 is SASEGT. CDR3 residues: CASSEALGRGIQYF. In nucleotides, the CDR3 is TGTGCCAGCAGTGAAGCGCTTGGGCGGGGCATTCAGTACTTC.

A few counts support this clonotype. The CDR3 reads CASSTDRASTGELFF. The CDR3 DNA follows: TGTGCCAGCAGTACGGACAGGGCGAGCACCGGGGAGCTGTTTTTT. The V gene is TRBV6-1, the J gene TRBJ2-2; 8 bases are shared with TRBD1. The CDR3 runs 15 residues. Unmatched junction bases numbered 6, after V lost 5 bases and J lost 4 bases. CDR1 and CDR2 from the germline V gene are MNHNS and SASEGT.

This chain uses TRBV9 with TRBJ1-2; a weak D match, TRBD1 (5 bases). Per germline, CDR1 SGDLS and CDR2 YYNGEE. This CDR3 comprises 14 residues. V lost 3 bases to trimming and J lost 6 bases, with 15 bases between them. Written as DNA, the CDR3 is TGTGCCAGCAGCGACGGGGCATCGTTAAATGGCTACACCTTC. Translation gives CASSDGASLNGYTF.

V is TRBV5-1 and J is TRBJ2-7; D unresolved. V was cut by 1 base and J by 0 bases, with 8 bases left in between. Germline CDR1 and CDR2: SGHRS and YFSETQ. CDR3 size: 14 residues. As DNA, the CDR3 is TGCGCCAGCAGCTTGTCTAAGCCCTCCTACGAGCAGTACTTC. Amino acids: CASSLSKPSYEQYF.

V usage is TRBV30 and J usage is TRBJ2-5; TRBD2 agrees at 11 bases. This CDR3 has 16 amino acids. Germline CDR1 GTSNPN, CDR2 SVGIG (reference sequence). Germline trimming cut 1 base from V and 9 bases from J; bases unmatched to any gene: 13. The DNA of the CDR3 is TGTGCCTGGAGTGACTTAACTAGCGGGAGTGTCGGGGCCCAGTACTTC. The encoded protein is CAWSDLTSGSVGAQYF.

This sequence joins TRBV7-2 and TRBJ2-3, with 7 bases fitting TRBD1. Germline V CDR1 and CDR2: SGHTA, FQGNSA. V lost 6 bases and J lost 2; bases outside the gene matches: 14. The CDR3 consists of 17 residues. The CDR3 sequence: CASSPQPTGSVTDTQYF. The CDR3 bases are TGTGCCAGCAGTCCCCAACCGACAGGGTCTGTCACAGATACGCAGTATTTT.

The chain carries TRBV5-6 and TRBJ2-7; D not resolved. The V gene lost 1 base and the J gene lost 2 bases, with 16 bases spanning the gap. Germline CDR1 and CDR2: SGHDT and YYEEEE. The CDR3 length is 16 residues. The CDR3 loop is CASSLMRHLGPYEQYV. Written as DNA, the CDR3 is TGTGCCAGCAGCTTGATGAGACATCTAGGCCCCTACGAGCAGTACGTC.

The rearrangement links TRBV7-9 to TRBJ2-1; 11 bases are a match to TRBD1. The CDR3 sequence is 15 residues long. V was clipped by 5 bases and J by 9 bases; unmatched bases: 9. Germline lookup yields CDR1 SEHNR and CDR2 FQNEAQ (reference sequence). The CDR3 loop reads CASSLRTGGLVEQFF. CDR3 coding DNA: TGTGCCAGCAGCCTCCGGACAGGGGGCTTGGTTGAGCAGTTCTTC. Looking up the rest from reference TRBV7-9 and TRBJ2-1 gives the full variable domain: DTGVSQNPRHKITKRGQNVTFRCDPISEHNRLYWYRQTLGQGPEFLTYFQNEAQLEKSRLLSDRFSAERPKGSFSTLEIQRTEQGDSAMYLCASSLRTGGLVEQFFGPGTRLTVL.

V gene TRBV19 combines with J gene TRBJ1-4; D is unclear. The CDR3 is made up of 12 amino acids. V was clipped by 8 bases and J by 0 bases, with 4 bases between them. Germline V CDR1 and CDR2: LNHDA, SQIVND (reference sequence). The CDR3 DNA is TGTGCCAGTTCAGCAACTAATGAAAAACTGTTTTTT. Protein sequence: CASSATNEKLFF.

This clonotype is a singleton in its sample. The rearrangement joins TRBV27 to TRBJ2-1; TRBD2 matches at 7 bases. Per the germline V gene, CDR1 is MNHEY and CDR2 is SMNVEV (reference sequence). The CDR3 is made up of 15 amino acids. V trimming: 7 bases; J trimming: 2 bases; junction bases outside the gene matches: 8. CDR3 amino acids: CASTPGGRPYNEQFF. The CDR3 DNA reads as TGTGCCAGCACTCCCGGCGGGAGACCCTACAATGAGCAGTTCTTC.